Listed below are T cell receptor beta chains from one sample, sequenced in a study of metastatic and nonmetastatic thyroid tumors. TCRdb reprocessed the PCR reads using MiXCR. The sample lists approximately 13,000 clones; about 12% were seen once. Sequencing was carried out using blood. The source is a female donor with papillary thyroid cancer or a benign thyroid nodule (not recorded which). Some clones in this sample may be carry-over from other donors' samples. Both conserved end residues are trimmed from each CDR3. The order of the fields is J gene, D gene, V gene, CDR3 protein. A D gene is named only where the DNA matches it firmly.

j_gene: TRBJ2-7
d_gene: .
v_gene: TRBV4-1
CDR3aa: ASSQDKEGGAAYEQY

j_gene: TRBJ1-5
d_gene: .
v_gene: TRBV28
CDR3aa: ASTPRGEGTQPQH

j_gene: TRBJ2-6
d_gene: .
v_gene: TRBV20-1
CDR3aa: SASLSGVSVANVLT

j_gene: TRBJ1-2
d_gene: .
v_gene: TRBV6-5
CDR3aa: ASSYSRTTYGYT

j_gene: TRBJ1-4
d_gene: .
v_gene: TRBV14
CDR3aa: ASSQQGGINEKLF

j_gene: TRBJ2-1
d_gene: TRBD2
v_gene: TRBV28
CDR3aa: ASSYAGGGNEQF

j_gene: TRBJ2-3
d_gene: .
v_gene: TRBV3-1
CDR3aa: ASSQGQWPTDTQY

j_gene: TRBJ2-7
d_gene: .
v_gene: TRBV4-1
CDR3aa: ASSQDLYEQY

j_gene: TRBJ1-1
d_gene: TRBD1
v_gene: TRBV6-1
CDR3aa: ASSPYRGRTEAF

j_gene: TRBJ2-3
d_gene: TRBD2
v_gene: TRBV28
CDR3aa: ASSLPLELAGRTDTQY

j_gene: TRBJ2-7
d_gene: TRBD2
v_gene: TRBV5-4
CDR3aa: ASSLEKRGTYEQY

j_gene: TRBJ2-3
d_gene: TRBD2
v_gene: TRBV20-1
CDR3aa: SASSSGTDTQY

j_gene: TRBJ1-1
d_gene: TRBD1
v_gene: TRBV7-9
CDR3aa: ASSLSGTGWTEAF

j_gene: TRBJ2-7
d_gene: TRBD1
v_gene: TRBV2
CDR3aa: ASYSKGTGLHEQY

j_gene: TRBJ2-2
d_gene: TRBD2
v_gene: TRBV7-2
CDR3aa: ASSLRGRDGELF

j_gene: TRBJ1-3
d_gene: .
v_gene: TRBV11-3
CDR3aa: ASSLGGSSGNTIY

j_gene: TRBJ2-5
d_gene: .
v_gene: TRBV3-1
CDR3aa: ASSQPPGPRRRETQY

j_gene: TRBJ2-5
d_gene: TRBD1
v_gene: TRBV11-3
CDR3aa: ASSLEVTGGLETQY

j_gene: TRBJ2-5
d_gene: .
v_gene: TRBV2
CDR3aa: ASRTGGFETQY

j_gene: TRBJ2-1
d_gene: TRBD1
v_gene: TRBV12-3/TRBV12-4
CDR3aa: ASSPMGQLSEQF

j_gene: TRBJ2-1
d_gene: TRBD2
v_gene: TRBV7-6
CDR3aa: ASSSGLAGVVEQF

j_gene: TRBJ2-7
d_gene: .
v_gene: TRBV20-1
CDR3aa: SARDLRLGTYEQY

j_gene: TRBJ2-2
d_gene: .
v_gene: TRBV6-4
CDR3aa: ASSDSDTGELF

j_gene: TRBJ2-5
d_gene: TRBD1
v_gene: TRBV15
CDR3aa: ATSRDGTGVETQY

j_gene: TRBJ2-7
d_gene: .
v_gene: TRBV20-1
CDR3aa: SALPVGRGNEQY

j_gene: TRBJ1-1
d_gene: .
v_gene: TRBV28
CDR3aa: ASTLGGGRTEAF

j_gene: TRBJ2-3
d_gene: .
v_gene: TRBV6-1
CDR3aa: ASSPGLPHSTDTQY

j_gene: TRBJ1-2
d_gene: .
v_gene: TRBV11-3
CDR3aa: ASSLGSTANYGYT

j_gene: TRBJ1-6
d_gene: TRBD1
v_gene: TRBV6-2/TRBV6-3
CDR3aa: ASSSVRDRNSPLH

j_gene: TRBJ2-1
d_gene: .
v_gene: TRBV3-1
CDR3aa: ASSQGRYNEQF

j_gene: TRBJ1-2
d_gene: TRBD1
v_gene: TRBV24-1
CDR3aa: ATSATGGFNGYT

j_gene: TRBJ1-2
d_gene: TRBD1
v_gene: TRBV19
CDR3aa: ASSRTGPRYGYT

j_gene: TRBJ1-2
d_gene: .
v_gene: TRBV6-1
CDR3aa: ASSAADSYGYT

j_gene: TRBJ1-1
d_gene: .
v_gene: TRBV11-1
CDR3aa: ASSLTANTEAF

j_gene: TRBJ2-1
d_gene: TRBD2
v_gene: TRBV20-1
CDR3aa: SALTSGSVSEQF

j_gene: TRBJ2-2
d_gene: TRBD2
v_gene: TRBV6-1
CDR3aa: ASRGTSGSEDTGELF

j_gene: TRBJ2-1
d_gene: TRBD1
v_gene: TRBV29-1
CDR3aa: SVEGQGAVEQF

j_gene: TRBJ1-1
d_gene: TRBD1
v_gene: TRBV29-1
CDR3aa: SATGVATEAF

j_gene: TRBJ2-5
d_gene: TRBD2
v_gene: TRBV20-1
CDR3aa: SARVAGPQETQY

j_gene: TRBJ2-3
d_gene: .
v_gene: TRBV11-3
CDR3aa: ASSFHTDTQY

j_gene: TRBJ1-5
d_gene: TRBD1
v_gene: TRBV5-6
CDR3aa: ASSRPNDRGGSSNQPQH

j_gene: TRBJ2-1
d_gene: .
v_gene: TRBV7-9
CDR3aa: ASSSLGQQF